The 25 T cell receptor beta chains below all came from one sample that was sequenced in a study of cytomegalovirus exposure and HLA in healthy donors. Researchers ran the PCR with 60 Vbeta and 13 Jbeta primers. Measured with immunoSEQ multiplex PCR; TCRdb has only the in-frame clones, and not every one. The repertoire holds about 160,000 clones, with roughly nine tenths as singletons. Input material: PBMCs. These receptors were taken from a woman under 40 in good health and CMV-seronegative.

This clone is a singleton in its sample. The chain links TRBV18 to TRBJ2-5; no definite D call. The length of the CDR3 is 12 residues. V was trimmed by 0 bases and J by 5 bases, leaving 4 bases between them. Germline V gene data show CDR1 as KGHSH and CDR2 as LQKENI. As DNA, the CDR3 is TGTGCCAGCTCACCACCGGGCGAGACCCAGTACTTC. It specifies CASSPPGETQYF.

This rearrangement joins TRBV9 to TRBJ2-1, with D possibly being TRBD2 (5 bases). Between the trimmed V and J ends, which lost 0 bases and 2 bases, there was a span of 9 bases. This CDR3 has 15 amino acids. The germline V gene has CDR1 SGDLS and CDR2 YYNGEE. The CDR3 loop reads CASSVDVGTYNEQFF. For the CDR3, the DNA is TGTGCCAGCAGCGTAGATGTCGGGACCTACAATGAGCAGTTCTTC. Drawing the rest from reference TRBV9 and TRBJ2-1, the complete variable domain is DSGVTQTPKHLITATGQRVTLRCSPRSGDLSVYWYQQSLDQGLQFLIQYYNGEERAKGNILERFSAQQFPDLHSELNLSSLELGDSALYFCASSVDVGTYNEQFFGPGTRLTVL.

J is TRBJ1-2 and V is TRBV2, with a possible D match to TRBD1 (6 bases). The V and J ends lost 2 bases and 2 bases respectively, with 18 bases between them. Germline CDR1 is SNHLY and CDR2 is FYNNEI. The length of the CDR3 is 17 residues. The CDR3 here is CASSERSLTGPNYGYTF. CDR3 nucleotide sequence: TGTGCCAGCAGTGAAAGATCACTAACAGGGCCCAACTATGGCTACACCTTC.

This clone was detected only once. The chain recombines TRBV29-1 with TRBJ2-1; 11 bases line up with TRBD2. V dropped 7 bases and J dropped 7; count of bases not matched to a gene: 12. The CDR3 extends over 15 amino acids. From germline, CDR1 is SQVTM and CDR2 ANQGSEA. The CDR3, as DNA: TGCAGCGCCTACCTAGCGGGAGGCGGGGGGAATGAGCAGTTCTTC. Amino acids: CSAYLAGGGGNEQFF.

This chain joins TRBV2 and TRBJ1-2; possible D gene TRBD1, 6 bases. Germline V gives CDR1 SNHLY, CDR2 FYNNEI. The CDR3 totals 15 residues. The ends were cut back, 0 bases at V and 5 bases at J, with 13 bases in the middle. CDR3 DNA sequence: TGTGCCAGCAGTGAAGCGCCAGGGGTTCCTTATGGCTACACCTTC. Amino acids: CASSEAPGVPYGYTF.

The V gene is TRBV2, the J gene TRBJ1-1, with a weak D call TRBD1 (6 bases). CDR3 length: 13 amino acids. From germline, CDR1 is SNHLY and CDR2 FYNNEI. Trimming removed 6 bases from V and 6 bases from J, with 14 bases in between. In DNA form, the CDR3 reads TGTGCCAGCAGGAACAGGGCGGATGCTGAAGCTTTCTTT. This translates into CASRNRADAEAFF.

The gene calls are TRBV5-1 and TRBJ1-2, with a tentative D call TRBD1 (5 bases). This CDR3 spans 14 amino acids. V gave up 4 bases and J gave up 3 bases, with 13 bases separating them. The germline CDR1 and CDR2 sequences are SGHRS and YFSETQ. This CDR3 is CASSTDGGHYGYTF. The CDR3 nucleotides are TGCGCCAGCAGCACCGACGGGGGACACTATGGCTACACCTTC.

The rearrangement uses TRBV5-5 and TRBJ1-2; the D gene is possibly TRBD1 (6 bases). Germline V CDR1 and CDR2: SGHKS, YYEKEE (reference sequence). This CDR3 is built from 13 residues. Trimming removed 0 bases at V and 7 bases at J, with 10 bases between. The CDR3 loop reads CASSLGTVGGYTF. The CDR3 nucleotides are TGTGCCAGCAGCTTGGGGACAGTGGGTGGCTACACCTTC.

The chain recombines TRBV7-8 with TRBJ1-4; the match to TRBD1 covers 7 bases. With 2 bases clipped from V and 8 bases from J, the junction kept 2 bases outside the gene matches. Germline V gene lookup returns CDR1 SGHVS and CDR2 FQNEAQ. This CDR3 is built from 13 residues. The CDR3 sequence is CASSLSRGEKLFF. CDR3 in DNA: TGTGCCAGCAGCTTATCCAGGGGGGAAAAACTGTTTTTT.

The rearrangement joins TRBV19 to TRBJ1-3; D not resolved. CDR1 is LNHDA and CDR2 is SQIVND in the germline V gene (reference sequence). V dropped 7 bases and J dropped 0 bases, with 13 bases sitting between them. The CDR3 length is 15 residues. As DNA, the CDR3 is TGTGCCAGTAACCACGAGGTCCTCTCTGGAAACACCATATATTTT. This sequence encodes CASNHEVLSGNTIYF.

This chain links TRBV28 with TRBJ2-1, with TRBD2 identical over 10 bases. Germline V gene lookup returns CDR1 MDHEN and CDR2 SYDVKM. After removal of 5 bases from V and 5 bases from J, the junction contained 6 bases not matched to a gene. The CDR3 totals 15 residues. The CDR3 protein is CASSPSGRVHNEQFF. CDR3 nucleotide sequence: TGTGCCAGCAGTCCGAGCGGGAGGGTCCACAATGAGCAGTTCTTC.

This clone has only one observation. CDR3 sequence reads: CASSVGWTGPPQHF. CDR3 DNA: TGTGCCAGCAGCGTAGGATGGACAGGGCCCCCCCAGCATTTT. This chain connects TRBV9 to TRBJ1-5, with 8 bases aligning to TRBD1. V dropped 0 bases and J dropped 10; count of bases not matched to a gene: 6. CDR3 length equals 14 residues. CDR1 SGDLS and CDR2 YYNGEE come from the germline V gene.

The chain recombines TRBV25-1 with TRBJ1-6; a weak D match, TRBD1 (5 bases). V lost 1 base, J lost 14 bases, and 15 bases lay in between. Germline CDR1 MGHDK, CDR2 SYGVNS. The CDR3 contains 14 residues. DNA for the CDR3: TGTGCCAGCAGTGAATGGGCGGGGGATACAGCCCTCCACTTT. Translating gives CASSEWAGDTALHF. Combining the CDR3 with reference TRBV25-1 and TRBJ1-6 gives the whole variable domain EADIYQTPRYLVIGTGKKITLECSQTMGHDKMYWYQQDPGMELHLIHYSYGVNSTEKGDLSSESTVSRIRTEHFPLTLESARPSHTSQYLCASSEWAGDTALHFGNGTRLTVT.

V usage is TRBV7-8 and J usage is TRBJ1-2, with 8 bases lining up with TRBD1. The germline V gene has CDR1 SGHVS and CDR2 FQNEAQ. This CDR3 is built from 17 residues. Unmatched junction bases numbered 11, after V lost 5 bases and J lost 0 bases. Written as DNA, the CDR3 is TGTGCCAGCAGCCCCCGGAAAACAGGGGGGGCTAACTATGGCTACACCTTC. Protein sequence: CASSPRKTGGANYGYTF. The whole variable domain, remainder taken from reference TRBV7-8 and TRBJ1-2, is GAGVSQSPRYKVAKRGQDVALRCDPISGHVSLFWYQQALGQGPEFLTYFQNEAQLDKSGLPSDRFFAERPEGSVSTLKIQRTQQEDSAVYLCASSPRKTGGANYGYTFGSGTRLTVV.

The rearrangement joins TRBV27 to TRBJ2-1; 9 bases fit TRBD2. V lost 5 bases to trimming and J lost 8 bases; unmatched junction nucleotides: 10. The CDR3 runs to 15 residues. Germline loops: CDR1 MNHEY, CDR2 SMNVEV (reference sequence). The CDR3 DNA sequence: TGTGCCAGCAGTGGAGCGGGAGGCCGTAGGTATGAGCAGTTCTTC. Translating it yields CASSGAGGRRYEQFF.

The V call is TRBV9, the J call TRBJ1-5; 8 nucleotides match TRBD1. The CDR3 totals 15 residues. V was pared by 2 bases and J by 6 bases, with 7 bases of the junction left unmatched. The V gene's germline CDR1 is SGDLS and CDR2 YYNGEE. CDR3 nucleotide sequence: TGTGCCAGCAGCGTCGGGACAGGCCCTAGTCAGCCCCAGCATTTT. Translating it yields CASSVGTGPSQPQHF.

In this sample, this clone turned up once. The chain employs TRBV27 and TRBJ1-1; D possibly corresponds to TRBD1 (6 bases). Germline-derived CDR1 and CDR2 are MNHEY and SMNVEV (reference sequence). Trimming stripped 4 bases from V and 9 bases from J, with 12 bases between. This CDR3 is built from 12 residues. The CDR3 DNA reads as TGTGCCAGCAGTTCGACAGGTCGGAAAGCTTTCTTT. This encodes CASSSTGRKAFF.

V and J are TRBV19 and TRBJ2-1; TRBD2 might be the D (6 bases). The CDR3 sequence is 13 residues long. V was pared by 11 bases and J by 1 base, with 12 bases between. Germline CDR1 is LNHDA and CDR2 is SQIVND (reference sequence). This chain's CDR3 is CASRDLSYNEQFF. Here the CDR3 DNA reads TGTGCCTCCCGGGACTTGTCCTACAATGAGCAGTTCTTC.

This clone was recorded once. The CDR3: CASSMVGQEKKQYF. DNA of the CDR3: TGTGCCAGTAGTATGGTGGGACAGGAGAAAAAGCAGTACTTC. This chain connects TRBV19 to TRBJ2-7; 8 bases line up with TRBD1. The germline CDR1 and CDR2 sequences are LNHDA and SQIVND (reference sequence). The CDR3 runs to 14 residues. Trimming at V came to 3 bases and at J to 8 bases, leaving 9 bases not matched to a gene.

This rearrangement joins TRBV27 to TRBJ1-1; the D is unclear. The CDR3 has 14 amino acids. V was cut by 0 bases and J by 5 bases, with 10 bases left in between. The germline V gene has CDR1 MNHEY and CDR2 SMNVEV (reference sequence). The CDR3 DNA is TGTGCCAGCAGTTTATCGGGGAGTTGGACTGAAGCTTTCTTT. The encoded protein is CASSLSGSWTEAFF.

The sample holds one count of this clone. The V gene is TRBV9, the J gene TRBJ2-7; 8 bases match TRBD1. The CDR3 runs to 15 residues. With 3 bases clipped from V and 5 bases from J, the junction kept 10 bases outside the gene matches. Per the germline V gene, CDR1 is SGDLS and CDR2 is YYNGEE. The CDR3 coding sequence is TGTGCCAGCAGCGCGACACAGGGGGGCCGTGACGAGCAGTACTTC. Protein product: CASSATQGGRDEQYF.

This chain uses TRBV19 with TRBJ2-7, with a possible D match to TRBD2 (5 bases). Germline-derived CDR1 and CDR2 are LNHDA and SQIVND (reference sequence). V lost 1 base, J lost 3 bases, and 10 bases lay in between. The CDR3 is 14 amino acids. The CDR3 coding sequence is TGTGCCAGTAGTATAGTTGGGAGACTCTACGAGCAGTACTTC. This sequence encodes CASSIVGRLYEQYF.

CDR3 protein: CAWRPTRGNEAFF. DNA for the CDR3: TGTGCCTGGAGGCCAACTAGGGGGAATGAAGCTTTCTTT. This chain connects TRBV30 to TRBJ1-1; possibly TRBD1 for D (6 bases). Germline V gene sequence: CDR1 GTSNPN, CDR2 SVGIG (reference sequence). V lost 3 bases, J lost 7 bases, and 15 bases lay in between. The CDR3 contains 13 residues. The complete variable domain, with remaining parts taken from reference TRBV30 and TRBJ1-1, reads SQTIHQWPATLVQPVGSPLSLECTVEGTSNPNLYWYRQAAGRGLQLLFYSVGIGQISSEVPQNLSASRPQDRQFILSSKKLLLSDSGFYLCAWRPTRGNEAFFGQGTRLTVV.

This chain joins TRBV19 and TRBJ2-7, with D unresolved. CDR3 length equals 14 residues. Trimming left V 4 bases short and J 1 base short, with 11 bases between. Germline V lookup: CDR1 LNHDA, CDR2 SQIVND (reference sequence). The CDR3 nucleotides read TGTGCCAGTAGTAAACAGTCTTCTTCCTACGAGCAGTACTTC. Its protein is CASSKQSSSYEQYF.

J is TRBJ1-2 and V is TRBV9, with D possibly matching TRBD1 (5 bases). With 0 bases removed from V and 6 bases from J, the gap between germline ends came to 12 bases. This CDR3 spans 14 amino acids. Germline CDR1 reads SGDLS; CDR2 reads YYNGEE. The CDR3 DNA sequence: TGTGCCAGCAGCGTAGCTTCGGGACTTGATGGCTACACCTTC. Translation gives CASSVASGLDGYTF.